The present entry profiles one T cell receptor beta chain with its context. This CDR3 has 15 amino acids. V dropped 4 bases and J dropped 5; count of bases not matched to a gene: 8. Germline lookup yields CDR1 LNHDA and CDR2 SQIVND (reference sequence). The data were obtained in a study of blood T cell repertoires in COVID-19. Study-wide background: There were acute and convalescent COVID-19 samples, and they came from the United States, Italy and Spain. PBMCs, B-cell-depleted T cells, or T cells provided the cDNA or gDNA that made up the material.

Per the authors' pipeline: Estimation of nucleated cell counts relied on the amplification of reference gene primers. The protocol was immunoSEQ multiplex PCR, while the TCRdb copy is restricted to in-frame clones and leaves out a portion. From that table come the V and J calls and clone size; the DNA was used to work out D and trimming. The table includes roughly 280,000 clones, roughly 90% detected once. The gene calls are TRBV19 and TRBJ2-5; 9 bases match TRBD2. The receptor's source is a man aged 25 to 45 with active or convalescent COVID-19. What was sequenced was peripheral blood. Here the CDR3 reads CASSSGGAGVETQYF. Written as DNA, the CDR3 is TGTGCCAGTAGTAGCGGGGGGGCCGGTGTGGAGACCCAGTACTTC. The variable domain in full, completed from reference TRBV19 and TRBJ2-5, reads DGGITQSPKYLFRKEGQNVTLSCEQNLNHDAMYWYRQDPGQGLRLIYYSQIVNDFQKGDIAEGYSVSREKKESFPLTVTSAQKNPTAFYLCASSSGGAGVETQYFGPGTRLLVL.